These 8 T cell receptor beta chains share one sample of origin, sequenced in a study of blood T cell repertoires in COVID-19. Here immunoSEQ multiplex PCR was the method, and the copy in TCRdb shows in-frame clones only, minus some. The data hold some 300,000 clones, with more than 75% observed a single time. The sequencing sample was made of PBMCs or T cells enriched from blood (not recorded which). These receptors all stem from a woman in her sixties in a cohort exposed to, infected with or recovered from COVID-19 (not recorded which).

The rearrangement joins TRBV11-2 to TRBJ2-7; TRBD2 agrees at 13 bases. The CDR3 contains 14 residues. In germline, CDR1 is SGHAT, CDR2 FQNNGV. Trimming took 4 bases from V and 4 from J; bases not matched to a gene: 1. Here the CDR3 reads CASSSGLAGYEQYF. As DNA, the CDR3 is TGTGCCAGCAGCTCGGGACTAGCGGGGTACGAGCAGTACTTC.

The chain couples TRBV3-1 (or the pseudogene TRBV3-2) to TRBJ1-4; the D is unclear. V was pared by 0 bases and J by 10 bases, with 6 bases between. Germline V gene data show CDR1 as LGHDT and CDR2 as YNNKEL (reference sequence). CDR3 length equals 12 residues. The CDR3 coding sequence is TGTGCCAGCAGCCAAGAGGGGAGAAAACTGTTTTTT. Amino acids: CASSQEGRKLFF.

This chain links TRBV7-2 with TRBJ2-1, with TRBD2 matching over 9 bases. V shed 1 base, J shed 7 bases, and the junction held 8 bases outside the gene matches. Germline V gives CDR1 SGHTA, CDR2 FQGNSA. This CDR3 is built from 16 residues. Here the CDR3 reads CASSLVLAGVGNEQFF. In nucleotides, the CDR3 is TGTGCCAGCAGCTTAGTCTTAGCGGGAGTTGGTAATGAGCAGTTCTTC. Supplemented by reference TRBV7-2 and TRBJ2-1, the full variable domain reads GAGVSQSPSNKVTEKGKDVELRCDPISGHTALYWYRQSLGQGLEFLIYFQGNSAPDKSGLPSDRFSAERTGGSVSTLTIQRTQQEDSAVYLCASSLVLAGVGNEQFFGPGTRLTVL.

The chain couples TRBV5-4 to TRBJ1-1; D perhaps matches TRBD1 (5 bases). Between the trimmed V and J ends, which lost 0 bases and 4 bases, there was a span of 16 bases. The germline V gene encodes CDR1 SGHNT and CDR2 YYREEE (reference sequence). This CDR3 is 16 amino acids long. This CDR3 reads CASSLAGLSGGTEAFF. The DNA for the CDR3 is TGTGCCAGCAGCTTGGCAGGCCTCTCGGGGGGCACTGAAGCTTTCTTT.

The chain carries TRBV4-3 and TRBJ1-6, with D hard to call. Per the germline V gene, CDR1 is LGHNA and CDR2 is YSLEER. This CDR3 spans 21 amino acids. V lost 0 bases to trimming and J lost 0 bases, with 21 bases between them. CDR3 in amino acids: CASSQDETVNGESSYNSPLHF. CDR3 bases: TGCGCCAGCAGCCAAGATGAAACGGTCAACGGGGAAAGCTCCTATAATTCACCCCTCCACTTT.

This chain uses TRBV14 with TRBJ2-5, with D perhaps matching TRBD1 (5 bases). This CDR3 comprises 14 residues. The germline V gene encodes CDR1 SGHDN and CDR2 FVKESK. V lost 2 bases and J lost 5, with 12 bases in between. The CDR3 loop is CASSQFGARETQYF. DNA of the CDR3: TGTGCCAGCAGCCAATTTGGGGCCCGGGAGACCCAGTACTTC.

The chain couples TRBV11-2 to TRBJ1-5; no clear D. This CDR3 is built from 15 residues. Germline V lookup: CDR1 SGHAT, CDR2 FQNNGV. V was shortened by 4 bases and J by 3 bases, with 13 bases between the two germline ends. CDR3 nucleotide sequence: TGTGCCAGCAGCTCCAGTGTGGAGCACAATCAGCCCCAGCATTTT. It specifies CASSSSVEHNQPQHF.

This sequence joins TRBV7-2 and TRBJ2-2, with no clear D. This CDR3 spans 14 amino acids. V shed 5 bases and J shed 5 bases, with 12 bases lying between them. Germline assignment: CDR1 SGHTA and CDR2 FQGNSA. The CDR3 coding sequence is TGTGCCAGCAGCCTTCAGGTTCGGACCGGGGAGCTGTTTTTT. Translated, it gives CASSLQVRTGELFF.